This TCR beta chain was captured by sequencing in a study of response to subunit inactivated influenza vaccine. Findings and limits, study-wide: With each seasonal influenza vaccination, the authors suggested, few new T cells are recruited.

In TCRdb, the RT-PCR reads were re-called with MiXCR into one record per CDR3 protein. The table includes approximately 250,000 distinct CDR3 sequences, more than 9% detected once. In this sample, this clonotype turned up many times. Its antigen is still unknown. J was trimmed by 4 bases and V by 2 bases; bases with no gene match: 7. This CDR3 has 17 residues. CDR1 and CDR2 from the germline V gene are MDHEN and SYDVKM. Source: non-naive T cells sorted from PBMCs, taken around two weeks before vaccination. V is TRBV28 and J is TRBJ2-7, with 14 positions matching TRBD2. The sequence came from a man between 45 and 60 years old who received an inactivated influenza vaccine. The CDR3 DNA reads as TGTGCCAGCAGTTTACCCCTGGGGACTAGCGGGAGATACGAGCAGTACTTC. Amino acids: CASSLPLGTSGRYEQYF. The whole variable domain, remainder taken from reference TRBV28 and TRBJ2-7, is DVKVTQSSRYLVKRTGEKVFLECVQDMDHENMFWYRQDPGLGLRLIYFSYDVKMKEKGDIPEGYSVSREKKERFSLILESASTNQTSMYLCASSLPLGTSGRYEQYFGPGTRLTVT.